This T cell receptor (beta chain) was retrieved from a study of control samples from healthy donors and cancer patients. The data were produced by immunoSEQ multiplex PCR, yet TCRdb's version contains in-frame clones alone and is incomplete. Among around 70,000 clones listed, 94% were seen once. This clonotype was obtained from a woman aged 25 to 39 in good health. Sequencing was carried out using blood.

The CDR3 DNA reads as TGTGCCAGCAGTTTACGGGAGAGGAGTCAGCCCCAGCATTTT. Translated: CASSLRERSQPQHF. This sequence joins TRBV28 and TRBJ1-5; no firm D call. With 2 bases removed from V and 6 bases from J, the gap between germline ends came to 11 bases. The CDR3 spans 14 residues. Germline CDR1 MDHEN, CDR2 SYDVKM.